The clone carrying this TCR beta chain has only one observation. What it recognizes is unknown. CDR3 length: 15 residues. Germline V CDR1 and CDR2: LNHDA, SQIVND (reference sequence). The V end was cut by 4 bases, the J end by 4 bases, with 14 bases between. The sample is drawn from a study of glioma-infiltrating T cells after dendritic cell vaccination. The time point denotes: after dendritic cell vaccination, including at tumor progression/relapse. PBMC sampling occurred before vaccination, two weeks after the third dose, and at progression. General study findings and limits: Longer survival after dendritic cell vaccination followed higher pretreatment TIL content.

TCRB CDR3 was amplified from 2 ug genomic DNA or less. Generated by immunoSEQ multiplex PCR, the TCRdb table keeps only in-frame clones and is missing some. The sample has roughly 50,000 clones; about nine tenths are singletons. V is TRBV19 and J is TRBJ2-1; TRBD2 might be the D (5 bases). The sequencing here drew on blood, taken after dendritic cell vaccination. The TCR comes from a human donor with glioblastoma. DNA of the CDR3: TGTGCCAGTAGTACCCGGACTGCAGTGTACAATGAGCAGTTCTTC. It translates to CASSTRTAVYNEQFF.